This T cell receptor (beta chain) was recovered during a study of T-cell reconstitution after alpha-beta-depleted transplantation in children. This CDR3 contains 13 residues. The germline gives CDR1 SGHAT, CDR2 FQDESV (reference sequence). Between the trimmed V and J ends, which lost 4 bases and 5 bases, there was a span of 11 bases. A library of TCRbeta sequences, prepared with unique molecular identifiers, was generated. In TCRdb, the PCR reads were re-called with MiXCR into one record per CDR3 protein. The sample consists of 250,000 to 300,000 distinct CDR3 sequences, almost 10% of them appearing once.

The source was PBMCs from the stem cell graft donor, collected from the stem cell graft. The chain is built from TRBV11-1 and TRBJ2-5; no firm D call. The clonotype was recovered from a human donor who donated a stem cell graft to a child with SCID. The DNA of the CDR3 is TGTGCCAGCAGCTCCTCAGAAGGGGAGACCCAGTACTTC. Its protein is CASSSSEGETQYF.